The 20 T cell receptor beta chains below were found in one sample sequenced in a study of OX40 agonist ivuxolimab in advanced cancers. Clones were read by immunoSEQ multiplex PCR, and TCRdb kept only the in-frame ones, dropping some. The sample shows around 68,000 clones, around 93% of them seen only once. The input for sequencing was CD4+ or CD8+ T cells sorted from blood, taken in a trial of the OX40 agonist ivuxolimab. The receptors derive from an adult with an advanced solid tumor such as melanoma, head and neck, liver or kidney cancer.

The V call is TRBV5-4, the J call TRBJ1-4; possibly TRBD1 for D (5 bases). Trimming cost V 3 bases and J 7 bases, with 19 bases left between them. Germline lookup yields CDR1 SGHNT and CDR2 YYREEE (reference sequence). The CDR3 contains 16 residues. For the CDR3, the DNA is TGTGCCAGCAGCTCCAGGGTCCAGGGCGGAAGTGAAAAACTGTTTTTT. This codes for CASSSRVQGGSEKLFF.

The CDR3 DNA sequence: TGCGCCAGCAGTCGACAATTAACGGGGGATGAAGCTTTCTTT. Translation gives CASSRQLTGDEAFF. The chain carries TRBV5-1 and TRBJ1-1, with D possibly matching TRBD1 (5 bases). CDR3 length: 14 amino acids. CDR1 and CDR2 (germline): SGHRS, YFSETQ. V was shortened by 5 bases and J by 7 bases, with 18 bases between the two germline ends.

The chain recombines TRBV2 with TRBJ1-5; 9 nucleotides align to TRBD1. V shed 7 bases, J shed 2 bases, and the junction held 6 bases outside the gene matches. This CDR3 contains 15 residues. Germline values: CDR1 SNHLY, CDR2 FYNNEI. CDR3 region: CASNLQGAGNQPQHF. CDR3 nucleotide sequence: TGTGCCAGCAATCTACAGGGGGCGGGCAATCAGCCCCAGCATTTT.

J is TRBJ2-5 and V is TRBV30, with TRBD2 matching over 9 bases. Germline V lookup: CDR1 GTSNPN, CDR2 SVGIG (reference sequence). The CDR3 consists of 14 residues. V was clipped by 0 bases and J by 5 bases; unmatched bases: 4. Here the CDR3 reads CAWSVLAGGETQYF. The CDR3, as DNA: TGTGCCTGGAGTGTACTGGCGGGGGGGGAGACCCAGTACTTC.

The rearrangement uses TRBV6-1 and TRBJ1-5; TRBD1 matches at 8 bases. The J segment lost 0 bases and the V segment lost 4 bases, leaving 2 bases of the junction unmatched. The germline V gene has CDR1 MNHNS and CDR2 SASEGT. CDR3 length: 15 amino acids. The CDR3 DNA sequence: TGTGCCAGCAGTGGGACAGGGCATAGCAATCAGCCCCAGCATTTT. It yields the protein CASSGTGHSNQPQHF.

The chain employs TRBV7-9 and TRBJ1-1, with a tentative D call TRBD1 (5 bases). Trimming removed 0 bases at V and 1 base at J, with 9 bases between. CDR1 SEHNR and CDR2 FQNEAQ come from the germline V gene (reference sequence). The CDR3 has 15 amino acids. Written as DNA, the CDR3 is TGTGCCAGCAGCTTAGCCGACAGACAGAACACTGAAGCTTTCTTT. Its translation: CASSLADRQNTEAFF.

The chain links TRBV27 to TRBJ1-4; 7 nucleotides align to TRBD1. The CDR3 totals 14 residues. Germline CDR1 reads MNHEY; CDR2 reads SMNVEV (reference sequence). V trimming: 3 bases; J trimming: 5 bases; junction bases outside the gene matches: 3. DNA of the CDR3: TGTGCCAGCAGTTTGGGGACAGTAAATGAAAAACTGTTTTTT. Translation: CASSLGTVNEKLFF.

The gene calls are TRBV11-3 and TRBJ2-1; D remains ambiguous. Trimming removed 5 bases from V and 7 bases from J, with 6 bases in between. CDR1 SGHNT and CDR2 YENEEA come from the germline V gene. CDR3 length: 11 amino acids. In DNA form, the CDR3 reads TGTGCCAGCAGCGAGCAGAATGAGCAGTTCTTC. It encodes CASSEQNEQFF.

The chain carries TRBV7-3 and TRBJ2-5; TRBD2 aligns across 14 bases. Germline CDR1 SGHTA, CDR2 FQGTGA. This CDR3 spans 18 amino acids. V shed 6 bases, J shed 0 bases, and the junction held 9 bases outside the gene matches. CDR3 nucleotides: TGTGCCAGCAGGGGCGCGGGACTAGCGGGGGTTAACCAAGAGACCCAGTACTTC. Protein sequence: CASRGAGLAGVNQETQYF.

CDR3: CASSTSTGSYEQYF. The CDR3 nucleotides read TGTGCCAGTAGTACGAGCACAGGGTCCTACGAGCAGTACTTC. The chain joins TRBV19 to TRBJ2-7, with D possibly matching TRBD1 (6 bases). Trimming took 4 bases from V and 1 from J, leaving 11 bases between them. Germline CDR1 LNHDA, CDR2 SQIVND (reference sequence). This CDR3 has 14 amino acids. Full variable domain (remainder filled in from reference TRBV19 and TRBJ2-7): DGGITQSPKYLFRKEGQNVTLSCEQNLNHDAMYWYRQDPGQGLRLIYYSQIVNDFQKGDIAEGYSVSREKKESFPLTVTSAQKNPTAFYLCASSTSTGSYEQYFGPGTRLTVT.

The V gene is TRBV7-3, the J gene TRBJ2-1, with 10 bases that match TRBD1. CDR1 and CDR2 from the germline V gene are SGHTA and FQGTGA. V lost 6 bases, J lost 0 bases, and 5 bases stayed unmatched. There are 16 residues in the CDR3. The CDR3 sequence: CASSRTGGSSYNEQFF. CDR3 coding DNA: TGTGCCAGCAGTCGGACAGGGGGGAGCTCCTACAATGAGCAGTTCTTC.

This rearrangement joins TRBV19 to TRBJ1-5, with 8 bases that match TRBD1. Germline CDR1 LNHDA, CDR2 SQIVND (reference sequence). V was pared by 5 bases and J by 4 bases, with 10 bases of the junction left unmatched. This CDR3 has 16 amino acids. In nucleotides, the CDR3 is TGTGCCAGTAGTGTTCTATGGACAGGGAATAATCAGCCCCAGCATTTT. Protein product: CASSVLWTGNNQPQHF.

J is TRBJ2-7 and V is TRBV13, with D uncertain. The CDR3 is 13 amino acids. Germline assignment: CDR1 PRHDT and CDR2 FYEKMQ (reference sequence). Trimming pared 1 base from V and 1 base from J, leaving 5 bases between. CDR3 residues: CASSLVSSYEQYF. The CDR3, as DNA: TGTGCCAGCAGCTTAGTGAGTTCCTACGAGCAGTACTTC.

The rearrangement joins TRBV28 to TRBJ1-5, with D tentatively TRBD1 (5 bases). The CDR3 sequence is 14 residues long. Germline V gene sequence: CDR1 MDHEN, CDR2 SYDVKM. V was pared by 1 base and J by 5 bases, with 9 bases between. CDR3 loop: CASSLSQGHQPQHF. CDR3 bases: TGTGCCAGCAGTTTATCCCAGGGCCATCAGCCCCAGCATTTT.

The genes are TRBV6-5 and TRBJ2-5, with TRBD1 identical over 8 bases. Germline CDR1 MNHEY, CDR2 SVGAGI. The trim removed 4 bases at V and 7 bases at J, leaving 14 bases unmatched. The CDR3 has 16 residues. CDR3 nucleotide sequence: TGTGCCAGCAGTTTCAACCCCTTGGACAGGGTGGGGACCCAGTACTTC. Its translation is CASSFNPLDRVGTQYF.

In the case of this clone: One end of the junction does not line up with germline, which may come from a read error. The rearrangement links TRBV7-7 to TRBJ2-5; no clear D gene. CDR1 and CDR2 (germline): SSHAT, FNYEAQ (reference sequence). The CDR3 totals 13 residues. Written as DNA, the CDR3 is TGTGCTAGCAGCTTTCAGGAGCAAGAGACCCAGTACTTC. Translation gives CASSFQEQETQYF.

The chain uses TRBV30 and TRBJ1-5; D gene unclear. The CDR3 runs to 12 residues. The germline V gene has CDR1 GTSNPN and CDR2 SVGIG (reference sequence). Trimming took off 5 bases at V and 8 bases at J, with 13 bases between the two ends. CDR3 in DNA: TGTGCCTGGTCTTTAAACCAGGAGCCCCAGCATTTT. Protein sequence: CAWSLNQEPQHF. The whole variable domain, remainder taken from reference TRBV30 and TRBJ1-5, is SQTIHQWPATLVQPVGSPLSLECTVEGTSNPNLYWYRQAAGRGLQLLFYSVGIGQISSEVPQNLSASRPQDRQFILSSKKLLLSDSGFYLCAWSLNQEPQHFGDGTRLSIL.

This chain connects TRBV6-1 to TRBJ1-5; no definite D call. V was clipped by 2 bases and J by 4 bases, with 6 bases between them. Germline assignment: CDR1 MNHNS and CDR2 SASEGT. The CDR3 is 13 amino acids. The CDR3 protein is CASSEQSNQPQHF. The CDR3 coding sequence is TGTGCCAGCAGTGAACAGTCTAATCAGCCCCAGCATTTT.

The chain couples TRBV4-1 to TRBJ2-3; D uncertain. Germline loops: CDR1 MGHRA, CDR2 YSYEKL. V was trimmed by 0 bases and J by 0 bases, leaving 7 bases between them. The CDR3 runs 15 residues. The CDR3 DNA reads as TGCGCCAGCAGCCAAGAGACACCTAGCACAGATACGCAGTATTTT. This encodes CASSQETPSTDTQYF.

The chain carries TRBV12-5 and TRBJ2-2; the D gene is possibly TRBD1 (6 bases). The germline V gene encodes CDR1 LGHNT and CDR2 FRNRAP. V was cut by 8 bases and J by 4 bases, with 20 bases left in between. The CDR3 has 16 amino acids. The CDR3: CASSTRAGAGTGELFF. CDR3 nucleotide sequence: TGTGCTAGTTCAACCCGGGCAGGGGCAGGCACCGGGGAGCTGTTTTTT.